This note documents a single TCR beta chain sequence. CDR3 length: 15 amino acids. Germline CDR1 KGHSY, CDR2 FQNENV. The ends lost 2 bases at V and 11 bases at J; junction bases unmatched: 5. Profiled with immunoSEQ multiplex PCR; TCRdb holds only in-frame clones, not every one. The sample has 55,000 to 75,000 clones; approximately 93% are singletons. The record originates from a study of T cell changes during pregnancy in multiple sclerosis. This rearrangement joins TRBV16 to TRBJ2-1, with 14 bases fitting TRBD2. The receptor was derived from a female donor with multiple sclerosis, enrolled in a pregnancy study. Sequenced here: CD8+ T cells from peripheral blood mononuclear cells, sampled in the second trimester of pregnancy. CDR3 residues: CASSQLGLAGEKQFF. The CDR3 DNA reads TGTGCCAGCAGCCAACTGGGACTAGCGGGAGAAAAGCAGTTCTTC.